Each of the 31 T cell receptor beta chains below was sequenced from the same sample in a study of OX40 agonist ivuxolimab in advanced cancers. Libraries were constructed by the immunoSEQ multiplex PCR assay. TCRdb carries this immuneACCESS record with in-frame sequences only. Its versions omit some clonotypes, under half of them owing to an unresolved V gene in the studies checked, with the rest unexplained. The sample profile shows under 30,000 clones; roughly 85% of them were found once. In total, the top ten clones hold roughly 15% of the sample. The sample was CD4+ or CD8+ T cells sorted from blood, taken in a trial of the OX40 agonist ivuxolimab. These receptor sequences come from an adult with an advanced solid tumor such as melanoma, head and neck, liver or kidney cancer.

The V call is TRBV27, the J call TRBJ2-2; D not resolved. Germline assignment: CDR1 MNHEY and CDR2 SMNVEV (reference sequence). CDR3 length: 14 residues. Trimming shortened V by 0 bases and J by 4 bases, and 6 bases separated the two germline ends. The DNA for the CDR3 is TGTGCCAGCAGTTTATCCCGCGGCACCGGGGAGCTGTTTTTT. It yields the protein CASSLSRGTGELFF.

V is TRBV5-6 and J is TRBJ1-1; D gene uncertain. The V gene lost 4 bases and the J gene lost 2 bases, with 9 bases spanning the gap. In germline, CDR1 is SGHDT, CDR2 YYEEEE. CDR3 length: 13 amino acids. The CDR3 loop is CASSANFNTEAFF. For the CDR3, the DNA is TGTGCCAGCAGCGCCAATTTTAACACTGAAGCTTTCTTT.

This chain joins TRBV5-4 and TRBJ2-5; 8 bases agree with TRBD1. This CDR3 comprises 14 residues. V gave up 4 bases and J gave up 1 base; unmatched junction bases: 3. Germline V gene sequence: CDR1 SGHNT, CDR2 YYREEE (reference sequence). The CDR3 spells CASSLDRGQETQYF. The DNA for the CDR3 is TGTGCCAGCAGCCTCGACAGGGGCCAAGAGACCCAGTACTTC.

The chain carries TRBV6-5 and TRBJ1-1; 8 bases match TRBD1. There are 15 residues in the CDR3. J gave up 0 bases and V 5 bases, and 5 bases lay outside the gene matches. Per the germline V gene, CDR1 is MNHEY and CDR2 is SVGAGI. CDR3 in DNA: TGTGCCAGCAGTCCCAGGGGGCGCATGAACACTGAAGCTTTCTTT. This translates into CASSPRGRMNTEAFF.

The chain uses TRBV2 and TRBJ1-1; D is unresolved. Per the germline V gene, CDR1 is SNHLY and CDR2 is FYNNEI. CDR3 length equals 13 residues. V lost 1 base to trimming and J lost 4 bases, with 7 bases between them. The CDR3 sequence: CASSEGISTEAFF. The CDR3 nucleotides are TGTGCCAGCAGTGAAGGGATTTCCACTGAAGCTTTCTTT.

Points on this clone: A junction end diverges from the germline sequence, so it may reflect a read error. The chain uses TRBV23-1 and TRBJ1-4; no definite D call. TRBV23-1 is labeled an ORF, and its function is uncertain. This CDR3 has 15 amino acids. In DNA form, the CDR3 reads TGCGCCAGCATCGCCCCAGCGAGGGCGAATGAGAAACTGTTTTTT. This encodes CASIAPARANEKLFF.

This clone was detected only once. The chain is built from TRBV7-2 and TRBJ1-2, with TRBD1 matching 7 bases. After removal of 5 bases from V and 4 bases from J, the junction contained 7 bases not matched to a gene. There are 14 residues in the CDR3. CDR1 and CDR2 (germline): SGHTA, FQGNSA. CDR3 nucleotides: TGTGCCAGCAGCCAGACAGGGAGCGGCTATGGCTACACCTTC. It specifies CASSQTGSGYGYTF.

The rearrangement uses TRBV5-1 and TRBJ2-1; the match to TRBD2 covers 11 bases. In germline, CDR1 is SGHRS, CDR2 YFSETQ. Trimming cost V 4 bases and J 5 bases; bases outside gene matches: 8. This CDR3 is built from 16 residues. This CDR3 reads CASSPSLAGGDNEQFF. The CDR3 region has the DNA TGCGCCAGCAGCCCCAGCCTAGCGGGAGGTGACAATGAGCAGTTCTTC.

The rearrangement uses TRBV19 and TRBJ1-1, with unresolved D. The CDR3 runs 14 residues. The V gene's germline CDR1 is LNHDA and CDR2 SQIVND (reference sequence). Trimming pared 5 bases from V and 6 bases from J, leaving 16 bases between. The CDR3, as DNA: TGTGCCAGTAGTCCCCGGGATATGAGGGCTGAAGCTTTCTTT. Encoded protein: CASSPRDMRAEAFF.

The chain is built from TRBV4-3 and TRBJ2-5; unclear D gene. The CDR3 spans 17 residues. V was clipped by 1 base and J by 0 bases, with 15 bases between them. Germline assignment: CDR1 LGHNA and CDR2 YSLEER. CDR3 nucleotide sequence: TGCGCCAGCAGCCAAGGTCGAGGCAGGACCTACCAAGAGACCCAGTACTTC. Its protein product is CASSQGRGRTYQETQYF.

The rearrangement uses TRBV5-1 and TRBJ1-6; D possibly corresponds to TRBD1 (6 bases). The CDR3 consists of 15 residues. Per the germline V gene, CDR1 is SGHRS and CDR2 is YFSETQ. V gave up 0 bases and J gave up 8 bases, with 12 bases separating them. Written as DNA, the CDR3 is TGCGCCAGCAGCTTGGTTGGGGGCTGGGATTCACCCCTCCACTTT. Its protein product is CASSLVGGWDSPLHF. The full variable domain, in which reference TRBV5-1 and TRBJ1-6 provide the parts outside the CDR3, is KAGVTQTPRYLIKTRGQQVTLSCSPISGHRSVSWYQQTPGQGLQFLFEYFSETQRNKGNFPGRFSGRQFSNSRSEMNVSTLELGDSALYLCASSLVGGWDSPLHFGNGTRLTVT.

This sequence joins TRBV2 and TRBJ2-7, with D perhaps given as TRBD1 or TRBD2 (6 bases each). The germline CDR1 and CDR2 sequences are SNHLY and FYNNEI. The CDR3 has 14 residues. Trimming took off 6 bases at V and 5 bases at J, with 17 bases between the two ends. This CDR3 is CASRGGLVVHEQYF. The CDR3 nucleotides are TGTGCCAGCAGAGGGGGGCTAGTGGTCCACGAGCAGTACTTC.

The chain has TRBV9 and TRBJ2-5, with TRBD2 matching 7 bases. Germline V lookup: CDR1 SGDLS, CDR2 YYNGEE. V was clipped by 0 bases and J by 0 bases; unmatched bases: 8. The CDR3 runs to 17 residues. The CDR3 spells CASSVGFTAGDQETQYF. The CDR3 bases are TGTGCCAGCAGCGTAGGATTCACGGCGGGAGACCAAGAGACCCAGTACTTC. Full variable domain (missing parts from reference TRBV9 and TRBJ2-5): DSGVTQTPKHLITATGQRVTLRCSPRSGDLSVYWYQQSLDQGLQFLIQYYNGEERAKGNILERFSAQQFPDLHSELNLSSLELGDSALYFCASSVGFTAGDQETQYFGPGTRLLVL.

The V and J genes are TRBV6-5 and TRBJ1-6; no clear D gene. CDR1 is MNHEY and CDR2 is SVGAGI in the germline V gene. V shed 6 bases and J shed 0 bases, with 9 bases lying between them. This CDR3 contains 15 residues. The DNA for the CDR3 is TGTGCCAGCAGGCTACAGAGCTCCTATAATTCACCCCTCCACTTT. Translating it yields CASRLQSSYNSPLHF.

V gene TRBV9 combines with J gene TRBJ2-2; D is unclear. Germline values: CDR1 SGDLS, CDR2 YYNGEE. The CDR3 has 13 residues. The ends were cut back, 1 base at V and 7 bases at J, with 8 bases in the middle. The CDR3 DNA reads as TGTGCCAGCAGCGTAACAGTACTCGGGGAGCTGTTTTTT. Amino acids: CASSVTVLGELFF.

CDR3 sequence (DNA): TGTGCCAGCAGTGAAGGGGCAGGGATTTTGCAGGAGACCCAGTACTTC. It yields the protein CASSEGAGILQETQYF. J is TRBJ2-5 and V is TRBV6-1, with TRBD1 as a possible D gene (5 bases). The V end lost 1 base, the J end lost 5 bases, and 17 bases lay between the germline ends. Per the germline V gene, CDR1 is MNHNS and CDR2 is SASEGT. The CDR3 loop spans 16 amino acids.

This chain uses TRBV13 with TRBJ1-5; D gene unclear. V lost 2 bases to trimming and J lost 8 bases, with 10 bases between them. Germline loops: CDR1 PRHDT, CDR2 FYEKMQ (reference sequence). This CDR3 is 13 amino acids long. CDR3 sequence (DNA): TGTGCCAGCAGCTTACGGGAAGAGGAGCCCCAGCATTTT. It codes for CASSLREEEPQHF.

The chain couples TRBV12-5 to TRBJ1-1, with D unresolved. The germline CDR1 and CDR2 sequences are LGHNT and FRNRAP. V lost 4 bases and J 7 bases, leaving 22 bases between the germline ends. This CDR3 contains 16 residues. The CDR3 here is CASGSATRATPGEAFF. CDR3 DNA sequence: TGTGCTAGTGGTTCAGCCACCCGGGCAACCCCGGGTGAAGCTTTCTTT.

V is TRBV5-5 and J is TRBJ2-7; 9 bases agree with TRBD1. Looked up from germline, CDR1 is SGHKS and CDR2 is YYEKEE (reference sequence). V lost 4 bases to trimming and J lost 3 bases; unmatched junction nucleotides: 8. CDR3 size: 15 residues. The chain's CDR3 is CASSLGTGSIYEQYF. The CDR3 DNA reads as TGTGCCAGCAGCCTCGGGACAGGGTCAATCTACGAGCAGTACTTC.

The chain combines TRBV4-3 with TRBJ1-2; the D gene is possibly TRBD1 (6 bases). This CDR3 is built from 13 residues. Germline loops: CDR1 LGHNA, CDR2 YSLEER. V lost 2 bases and J 4 bases, leaving 8 bases between the germline ends. CDR3 coding DNA: TGCGCCAGCAGCCAAACAGGGATCTATGGCTACACCTTC. Protein sequence: CASSQTGIYGYTF.

The chain is built from TRBV5-6 and TRBJ1-1; TRBD1 matches at 7 bases. V trimming: 6 bases; J trimming: 5 bases; junction bases outside the gene matches: 13. Germline values: CDR1 SGHDT, CDR2 YYEEEE. This CDR3 is 15 amino acids long. In nucleotides, the CDR3 is TGTGCCAGCACCTCGGCGGCAGGGGGAAGGACTGAAGCTTTCTTT. It specifies CASTSAAGGRTEAFF.

CDR3 residues: CASSVAAYEQFF. CDR3 in DNA: TGTGCCAGCAGTGTGGCCGCGTATGAGCAGTTCTTC. The chain joins TRBV2 to TRBJ2-1; D gene unclear. This CDR3 spans 12 amino acids. Germline V lookup: CDR1 SNHLY, CDR2 FYNNEI. Trimming removed 4 bases at V and 8 bases at J, with 9 bases between. Full variable domain (outside the CDR3, taken from reference TRBV2 and TRBJ2-1): EPEVTQTPSHQVTQMGQEVILRCVPISNHLYFYWYRQILGQKVEFLVSFYNNEISEKSEIFDDQFSVERPDGSNFTLKIRSTKLEDSAMYFCASSVAAYEQFFGPGTRLTVL.

The chain links TRBV7-6 to TRBJ1-1; D may be TRBD1 (6 bases). This CDR3 is built from 16 residues. The ends were cut back, 4 bases at V and 1 base at J, with 16 bases in the middle. Germline CDR1 and CDR2: SGHVS and FNYEAQ. In nucleotides, the CDR3 is TGTGCCAGCAGCTCTAGAAGGGACATATCGAACACTGAAGCTTTCTTT. Amino acids: CASSSRRDISNTEAFF.

This chain links TRBV11-2 with TRBJ1-2, with D tentatively TRBD1 (5 bases). Trimming pared 1 base from V and 0 bases from J, leaving 12 bases between. CDR1 SGHAT and CDR2 FQNNGV come from the germline V gene. There are 16 residues in the CDR3. CDR3 amino acids: CASSLGGAQANYGYTF. In nucleotides, the CDR3 is TGTGCCAGCAGCTTAGGCGGGGCCCAAGCTAACTATGGCTACACCTTC.

This rearrangement joins TRBV11-3 to TRBJ2-7; D remains ambiguous. V lost 5 bases, J lost 0 bases, and 5 bases lay in between. This CDR3 has 12 amino acids. Per the germline V gene, CDR1 is SGHNT and CDR2 is YENEEA. DNA of the CDR3: TGTGCCAGCAGCCTCAGCTCCTACGAGCAGTACTTC. Protein: CASSLSSYEQYF. The full variable domain, in which reference TRBV11-3 and TRBJ2-7 provide the parts outside the CDR3, is EAGVVQSPRYKIIEKKQPVAFWCNPISGHNTLYWYLQNLGQGPELLIRYENEEAVDDSQLPKDRFSAERLKGVDSTLKIQPAELGDSAVYLCASSLSSYEQYFGPGTRLTVT.

CDR3 sequence (DNA): TGTGCCAGCAGAGAGACAGGGGGTAATTCACCCCTCCACTTT. It specifies CASRETGGNSPLHF. The genes are TRBV7-9 and TRBJ1-6; 9 bases agree with TRBD1. V was clipped by 6 bases and J by 6 bases; unmatched bases: 3. The germline gives CDR1 SEHNR, CDR2 FQNEAQ (reference sequence). The CDR3 sequence is 14 residues long. The variable domain in full, completed from reference TRBV7-9 and TRBJ1-6, reads DTGVSQNPRHKITKRGQNVTFRCDPISEHNRLYWYRQTLGQGPEFLTYFQNEAQLEKSRLLSDRFSAERPKGSFSTLEIQRTEQGDSAMYLCASRETGGNSPLHFGNGTRLTVT.

The chain combines TRBV2 with TRBJ1-1; D is ambiguous. With 8 bases removed from V and 4 bases from J, the gap between germline ends came to 5 bases. The V gene's germline CDR1 is SNHLY and CDR2 FYNNEI. CDR3 size: 10 residues. The CDR3 loop is CASLGTEAFF. The CDR3, as DNA: TGTGCCAGCTTGGGCACTGAAGCTTTCTTT.

This chain joins TRBV7-8 and TRBJ2-7; possibly TRBD1 for D (5 bases). This CDR3 has 13 amino acids. V lost 5 bases, J lost 4 bases, and 12 bases lay in between. Looked up from germline, CDR1 is SGHVS and CDR2 is FQNEAQ. CDR3 sequence: CASSDKKGYEQYF. Here the CDR3 DNA reads TGTGCCAGCAGCGATAAAAAGGGGTACGAGCAGTACTTC.

This chain connects TRBV4-2 to TRBJ1-5; D is unclear. Trimming left V 0 bases short and J 6 bases short, with 9 bases between. The CDR3 runs to 14 residues. Germline V gene sequence: CDR1 LGHNA, CDR2 YNFKEQ. The CDR3 loop is CASSQEVGGQPQHF. The CDR3 region has the DNA TGTGCCAGCAGCCAAGAAGTTGGAGGTCAGCCCCAGCATTTT.

This chain connects TRBV19 to TRBJ2-7, with 9 bases that match TRBD1. The CDR3 is 14 residues long. The ends lost 3 bases at V and 6 bases at J; junction bases unmatched: 6. Germline loops: CDR1 LNHDA, CDR2 SQIVND (reference sequence). The CDR3 here is CASSMDGTGREQYF. CDR3 DNA sequence: TGTGCCAGTAGTATGGATGGGACAGGGCGCGAGCAGTACTTC.

This chain uses TRBV6-6 with TRBJ2-7, with D maybe TRBD1 (6 bases). The CDR3 sequence is 14 residues long. Germline values: CDR1 MNHNY, CDR2 SVGAGI (reference sequence). Trimming removed 5 bases from V and 3 bases from J, with 14 bases in between. The CDR3 here is CASSPYRVGYEQYF. The CDR3, as DNA: TGTGCCAGCAGTCCATACAGGGTCGGCTACGAGCAGTACTTC.